The subject of this entry is one TCR beta chain. These data are taken from a study of blood T cell repertoires in COVID-19. Study at large: Specimens from acute and convalescent COVID-19 originated in the United States, Italy and Spain. T cells, B-cell-depleted T cells, or PBMCs provided the cDNA or gDNA that served as material.

The ends were cut back, 5 bases at V and 2 bases at J, with 10 bases in the middle. This CDR3 has 14 amino acids. Germline assignment: CDR1 SGHTA and CDR2 FQGNSA. Original processing methods: Estimation of nucleated cell counts relied on the amplification of reference gene primers. Here immunoSEQ multiplex PCR was the method, and the copy in TCRdb shows in-frame clones only, minus some. V and J calls and clone size come straight from that table; D and trimming were deduced from the DNA. The sample contains some 200,000 clones, around nine tenths of which appear only once. Patients in Seattle were enrolled during active infection, then followed longitudinally.

Material: peripheral blood. The genes are TRBV7-2 and TRBJ1-3; possibly TRBD1 for D (5 bases). The TCR sequence derives from a man aged 50 or older with COVID-19, enrolled during active disease. CDR3 loop: CASSLRVTGNTIYF. Here the CDR3 DNA reads TGTGCCAGCAGCCTCAGGGTAACTGGAAACACCATATATTTT.